This T cell receptor (beta chain) was retrieved from a study of T cells in tuberculosis. Background on the study: This South African cohort compared adolescents with or without latent tuberculosis against adults with active tuberculosis.

Trimming shortened V by 2 bases and J by 3 bases, and 9 bases separated the two germline ends. The CDR3 consists of 14 residues. Germline CDR1 is MNHEY and CDR2 is SVGAGI. Study results and limitations: Shorter CDR3-alpha in active tuberculosis partly drove smaller distances.

Tuberculin skin test and IGRA determined adolescents' latent tuberculosis status at entry. Each clinical donor contributed on average around 110,000 T cells from unsorted cryopreserved PBMC. Sequencing used immunoSEQ multiplex PCR; TCRdb keeps in-frame clones, though not all of them. The sample carries 30,000 to 35,000 clones, roughly nine tenths recorded once. With respect to this clone: The target antigen is unknown.

Sequencing was performed on PBMCs. The rearrangement uses TRBV6-5 and TRBJ2-3, with D maybe TRBD2 (5 bases). This TCR was recovered from a donor aged 10-35 years with latent tuberculosis or without tuberculosis infection. CDR3: CASSYIPGTDTQYF. Here the CDR3 DNA reads TGTGCCAGCAGTTACATCCCGGGGACAGATACGCAGTATTTT.